This TCR beta chain was observed in a study of CD8 T cells in ankylosing spondylitis. Study results and limitations: Researchers reportedly found disease-linked clones significantly enriched in matched ankylosing spondylitis synovial fluid. Characteristic, it appeared, of ankylosing spondylitis blood was a TCR beta motif of about eight highly homologous variants.

V was trimmed by 6 bases and J by 2 bases, leaving 17 bases between them. Germline CDR1 MNHNS, CDR2 SASEGT. This CDR3 has 15 residues. Making the TCR beta libraries involved quantitative 5'-RACE with molecular barcodes. TCRdb re-derived calls from the 5' RACE reads in MiXCR, one entry per CDR3 protein. In the table there are just under 550,000 distinct CDR3 sequences, roughly 12% of which are singletons. This clonotype was seen only a few times. The antigen is undetermined. The clonotype was recovered from a male donor with ankylosing spondylitis. The sample comprised blood, either unsorted or a sorted T cell fraction (not recorded which). The chain joins TRBV6-1 to TRBJ2-7; a weak D match, TRBD1 (5 bases). CDR3 region: CASRLDTTPPYEQYV. The CDR3 nucleotides are TGTGCCAGCAGACTGGACACGACACCGCCCTACGAGCAGTACGTC.